This is a list of T cell receptor beta chains from one sample in a study of blood T cell repertoires in COVID-19. The repertoire was sequenced with immunoSEQ multiplex PCR; TCRdb's copy has only in-frame clones and lacks some. Of 150,000 to 200,000 clones in the sample, approximately 80% were seen once. Sequenced material: PBMCs or T cells enriched from blood (not recorded which). These receptors were obtained from a woman aged 55-75 years who had recovered from COVID-19. Each CDR3 is given with its conserved first and last residue. Each record gives: CDR3 protein, CDR3 DNA, V gene, D gene, J gene, clone size. A D gene is named only where the DNA matches it firmly. Some rows have no size entry. The others give once, few or many, or a class for an expanded clone.

CASSERVGLAGEETQYF | TGCGCCAGCAGTGAGCGGGTAGGACTAGCGGGAGAAGAGACCCAGTACTTC | TRBV10-1 | TRBD2 | TRBJ2-5 | .
CASRDRGYEQYF | TGTGCCAGCAGGGACAGGGGGTACGAGCAGTACTTC | TRBV2 | TRBD1 | TRBJ2-7 | .
CASSESGLNTEAFF | TGTGCCAGCAGTGAAAGTGGCCTCAACACTGAAGCTTTCTTT | TRBV2 | . | TRBJ1-1 | .
CASSLGQGVEAFF | TGCGCCAGCAGCTTGGGACAGGGGGTGGAAGCTTTCTTT | TRBV5-1 | TRBD1 | TRBJ1-1 | .
CAWSLPGLRSYEQYF | TGTGCCTGGAGTCTACCAGGACTCCGTTCCTACGAGCAGTACTTC | TRBV30 | . | TRBJ2-7 | .
CASRGSYNEQFF | TGTGCCAGCAGGGGCTCTTACAATGAGCAGTTCTTC | TRBV6-5 | . | TRBJ2-1 | once
CASSLGGYGYTF | TGTGCCAGCAGCTTAGGAGGCTATGGCTACACCTTC | TRBV7-8 | . | TRBJ1-2 | .
CAISAISSSTDTQYF | TGTGCCATCAGCGCGATTTCGTCGAGCACAGATACGCAGTATTTT | TRBV10-3 | . | TRBJ2-3 | .
CASTRGGGDTEAFF | TGTGCCAGCACCAGAGGGGGGGGTGACACTGAAGCTTTCTTT | TRBV3-1/TRBV3-2 | . | TRBJ1-1 | .
CASSFTGYEKLFF | TGTGCCAGCAGCTTTACGGGGTATGAAAAACTGTTTTTT | TRBV5-4 | . | TRBJ1-4 | .
CASSLNRLTYNEQFF | TGTGCCAGCAGTTTAAACCGGTTGACCTACAATGAGCAGTTCTTC | TRBV28 | . | TRBJ2-1 | .
CASSLNIWDSLYF | TGTGCCAGCAGCTTAAATATATGGGACAGTTTGTATTTT | TRBV7-3 | TRBD1 | TRBJ2-3 | .
CASSGQGVSGYTF | TGCGCCAGCAGTGGACAGGGGGTGTCTGGCTACACCTTC | TRBV5-1 | TRBD1 | TRBJ1-2 | .
CASSWTGVPEAFF | TGTGCCAGCAGTTGGACAGGGGTTCCTGAAGCTTTCTTT | TRBV28 | TRBD1 | TRBJ1-1 | .
CASSMGQGSGEQYF | TGCGCCAGCAGCATGGGACAGGGGTCTGGGGAGCAGTACTTC | TRBV5-1 | TRBD1 | TRBJ2-7 | .
CASKPLKGDGSYEQYF | TGTGCCAGCAAACCCTTGAAGGGGGACGGCAGTTACGAGCAGTACTTC | TRBV5-6 | . | TRBJ2-7 | .
CASSWRGGAPEAFF | TGTGCCAGCAGTTGGAGAGGGGGCGCGCCTGAAGCTTTCTTT | TRBV28 | TRBD1 | TRBJ1-1 | .
CASSLVGASYEQYF | TGCGCCAGCAGCTTGGTGGGGGCCTCCTACGAGCAGTACTTC | TRBV5-1 | . | TRBJ2-7 | .
CASRTGTTEAFF | TGTGCCAGCAGAACGGGTACCACTGAAGCTTTCTTT | TRBV12-3/TRBV12-4 | . | TRBJ1-1 | .
CASSEARGGLSPLHF | TGTGCCAGCAGTGAAGCCCGCGGGGGGTTATCACCCCTCCACTTT | TRBV6-1 | . | TRBJ1-6 | .
CASSRRDRAHTDTQYF | TGTGCCAGCAGTCGGAGGGATCGGGCACACACAGATACGCAGTATTTT | TRBV27 | . | TRBJ2-3 | .
CATSRTTGTENEQFF | TGTGCCACCAGCAGGACCACCGGGACAGAGAATGAGCAGTTCTTC | TRBV15 | TRBD1 | TRBJ2-1 | .
CASSQDMVASNEQFF | TGTGCCAGCAGCCAAGATATGGTAGCATCAAATGAGCAGTTCTTC | TRBV3-1/TRBV3-2 | . | TRBJ2-1 | .
CASSLGTGTIETQYF | TGCGCCAGCAGCTTAGGGACAGGGACCATCGAGACCCAGTACTTC | TRBV5-1 | TRBD1 | TRBJ2-5 | .
CASSLGLNTGELFF | TGCGCCAGCAGCTTGGGGCTCAACACCGGGGAGCTGTTTTTT | TRBV5-1 | . | TRBJ2-2 | .
CASSSGVGSLYGYTF | TGTGCCAGCAGCTCGGGGGTGGGTAGTCTCTATGGCTACACCTTC | TRBV11-2 | . | TRBJ1-2 | once
CASSIGQGENEKLFF | TGTGCCAGCAGCATCGGACAGGGGGAAAATGAAAAACTGTTTTTT | TRBV5-4 | TRBD1 | TRBJ1-4 | .
CASSSPGRDYGYTF | TGTGCCAGCAGTTCCCCAGGGCGAGACTATGGCTACACCTTC | TRBV28 | . | TRBJ1-2 | .
CASTEKGGTDTQYF | TGTGCCAGCACCGAAAAGGGGGGGACAGATACGCAGTATTTT | TRBV6-5 | . | TRBJ2-3 | .
CASSTLVGGGETQYF | TGTGCCAGCAGCACCTTGGTCGGGGGGGGAGAGACCCAGTACTTC | TRBV7-8 | TRBD2 | TRBJ2-5 | .
CASSPGGVGGAFF | TGTGCCAGCAGCCCCGGGGGGGTTGGTGGGGCTTTCTTT | TRBV6-5 | . | TRBJ1-1 | .
CASSNLAAYNEQFF | TGTGCCAGCTCCAACCTAGCGGCCTACAATGAGCAGTTCTTC | TRBV5-4 | TRBD2 | TRBJ2-1 | .
CASSSGPGQQETQYF | TGCGCCAGCAGCTCAGGACCGGGACAGCAAGAGACCCAGTACTTC | TRBV5-1 | TRBD1 | TRBJ2-5 | .
CASTYTGLAGNSGANVLTF | TGCGCCAGCACCTACACCGGACTAGCGGGAAACTCTGGGGCCAACGTCCTGACTTTC | TRBV5-1 | TRBD2 | TRBJ2-6 | .
CASRETSGTYEQYF | TGTGCCAGCAGGGAGACTAGCGGGACCTACGAGCAGTACTTC | TRBV2 | TRBD2 | TRBJ2-7 | .
CASSPSAGSGELFF | TGTGCCAGCTCACCCTCGGCAGGGTCCGGGGAGCTGTTTTTT | TRBV18 | . | TRBJ2-2 | .
CASSRLAGGSDTQYF | TGTGCCAGCAGCCGACTAGCGGGGGGCTCGGATACGCAGTATTTT | TRBV6-5 | TRBD2 | TRBJ2-3 | .
CASSLRDRDYGYTF | TGTGCCAGCAGCCTCAGGGACAGGGACTATGGCTACACCTTC | TRBV7-2 | TRBD1 | TRBJ1-2 | .
CASSFRNRGYTF | TGTGCCAGCAGCTTTAGGAACAGGGGCTACACCTTC | TRBV5-6 | . | TRBJ1-2 | .
CASSPRQGGEAFF | TGTGCCAGCAGTCCCCGACAGGGGGGTGAAGCTTTCTTT | TRBV27 | TRBD1 | TRBJ1-1 | .
CASRNSENTGELFF | TGTGCCAGCAGGAATAGCGAGAACACCGGGGAGCTGTTTTTT | TRBV6-4 | . | TRBJ2-2 | once
CASSTRDEQYF | TGTGCCAGCTCAACCAGGGACGAGCAGTACTTC | TRBV18 | . | TRBJ2-7 | .
CASSQGLGLNNEQFF | TGTGCCAGCAGCCAAGGCCTGGGACTGAACAATGAGCAGTTCTTC | TRBV4-2 | . | TRBJ2-1 | once
CAWSVGGLALF | TGTGCCTGGAGTGTCGGAGGGCTGGCATTATTC | TRBV30 | . | TRBJ2-7 | .
CASSLMAYGYTF | TGTGCCAGCAGCTTAATGGCATATGGCTACACCTTC | TRBV7-2 | . | TRBJ1-2 | once
CASSEGRGIRQEAFF | TGTGCCAGCAGTGAAGGCAGGGGCATCCGTCAGGAAGCTTTCTTT | TRBV2 | . | TRBJ1-1 | .
CASSQRQASGLYEQYF | TGTGCCAGCAGTCAGAGACAGGCAAGTGGCCTCTACGAGCAGTACTTC | TRBV7-8 | . | TRBJ2-7 | .
CSVTSLGDGEQYF | TGCAGCGTAACTAGCTTGGGTGACGGCGAGCAGTACTTC | TRBV29-1 | . | TRBJ2-7 | .
CASSFQRVDTEAFF | TGTGCCAGCAGTTTCCAGCGGGTCGACACTGAAGCTTTCTTT | TRBV7-3 | . | TRBJ1-1 | .
CATSPAGGPQETQYF | TGCGCCACTTCCCCGGCCGGGGGACCCCAAGAGACCCAGTACTTC | TRBV5-1 | . | TRBJ2-5 | .
CASSRASVAEAFF | TGTGCCAGCAGCCGAGCCTCAGTTGCTGAAGCTTTCTTT | TRBV7-8 | . | TRBJ1-1 | .
CASSIDGSGRQNEQFF | TGTGCCAGTAGTATAGATGGAAGCGGGAGGCAGAATGAGCAGTTCTTC | TRBV19 | TRBD2 | TRBJ2-1 | .
CSVEGNTGELFF | TGCAGCGTTGAGGGCAACACCGGGGAGCTGTTTTTT | TRBV29-1 | . | TRBJ2-2 | .
CAISETGVGEQYF | TGTGCCATCAGTGAGACAGGGGTGGGAGAGCAGTACTTC | TRBV10-3 | TRBD1 | TRBJ2-7 | .
CASSLSILGPQHF | TGTGCCAGCAGCTTGTCGATCCTCGGGCCCCAGCATTTT | TRBV5-5 | . | TRBJ1-5 | .